Each of the 23 T cell receptor beta chains below was sequenced from the same sample in a study of blood T cell repertoires in COVID-19. The table came from immunoSEQ multiplex PCR; TCRdb's copy has only in-frame clones and leaves some out. The sample lists 270,000 or so clones, more than 80% occurring once. The sample taken for sequencing was PBMCs or T cells enriched from blood (not recorded which). The source of these receptors is a woman in her 30s with acute COVID-19.

V gene TRBV19 combines with J gene TRBJ2-7, with 8 bases fitting TRBD2. The CDR3 runs 17 residues. Per the germline V gene, CDR1 is LNHDA and CDR2 is SQIVND (reference sequence). Unmatched junction bases numbered 15, after V lost 5 bases and J lost 3 bases. The DNA of the CDR3 is TGTGCCAGTAGTCCCCCACCCAGAGCGGGAGTTTACTACGAGCAGTACTTC. As protein: CASSPPPRAGVYYEQYF.

This clone occurred once. The chain recombines TRBV18 with TRBJ1-2, with D possibly being TRBD1 (5 bases). Trimming took 2 bases from V and 4 from J, leaving 20 bases between them. Germline V gives CDR1 KGHSH, CDR2 LQKENI. The CDR3 has 17 amino acids. In nucleotides, the CDR3 is TGTGCCAGCTCACCAAACGGGGGAAGATTGGATAGCTATGGCTACACCTTC. Its translation: CASSPNGGRLDSYGYTF.

This chain joins TRBV7-2 and TRBJ2-7; TRBD1 might be the D (6 bases). Germline loops: CDR1 SGHTA, CDR2 FQGNSA. V was clipped by 5 bases and J by 5 bases, with 16 bases between them. This CDR3 comprises 14 residues. The CDR3 coding sequence is TGTGCCAGCAGCACCGGGACAAGCGTTGACGAGCAGTACTTC. As protein: CASSTGTSVDEQYF. Using reference TRBV7-2 and TRBJ2-7 for the parts outside the CDR3, the full variable domain is GAGVSQSPSNKVTEKGKDVELRCDPISGHTALYWYRQSLGQGLEFLIYFQGNSAPDKSGLPSDRFSAERTGGSVSTLTIQRTQQEDSAVYLCASSTGTSVDEQYFGPGTRLTVT.

The chain links TRBV2 to TRBJ2-7; D remains unclear. Germline CDR1 and CDR2: SNHLY and FYNNEI. This CDR3 spans 14 amino acids. Trimming took 8 bases from V and 0 from J, leaving 14 bases between them. The CDR3 DNA reads TGTGCCAGCCGAACGAGACTGAGCTCCTACGAGCAGTACTTC. Translated: CASRTRLSSYEQYF.

V and J are TRBV6-5 and TRBJ2-7, with 8 bases lining up with TRBD1. The CDR3 is 16 residues long. With V trimmed by 0 bases and J by 7 bases, 11 bases remained unmatched. Germline assignment: CDR1 MNHEY and CDR2 SVGAGI. The CDR3 DNA sequence: TGTGCCAGCAGTTACTCCTGGAATCCCACAGGGGGGGAGCAGTACTTC. Translated: CASSYSWNPTGGEQYF.

This chain uses TRBV4-3 with TRBJ2-1, with 9 nucleotides matching TRBD2. The germline V gene has CDR1 LGHNA and CDR2 YSLEER. The CDR3 sequence is 15 residues long. The ends lost 1 base at V and 8 bases at J; junction bases unmatched: 6. This chain's CDR3 is CASSQVSGSFDEQFF. DNA of the CDR3: TGCGCCAGCAGCCAAGTTAGCGGGAGTTTCGATGAGCAGTTCTTC.

This rearrangement joins TRBV7-8 to TRBJ2-1; 10 bases line up with TRBD1. This CDR3 comprises 15 residues. V trimming: 1 base; J trimming: 8 bases; junction bases outside the gene matches: 5. CDR1 is SGHVS, CDR2 FQNEAQ, per germline. The CDR3 loop is CASSLEGQGLDEQFF. CDR3 DNA: TGTGCCAGCAGCTTAGAGGGACAGGGGCTGGATGAGCAGTTCTTC.

V and J are TRBV3-1 (or the pseudogene TRBV3-2) and TRBJ2-7, with a weak D call TRBD2 (5 bases). The CDR3 length is 17 residues. The germline V and J ends were trimmed by 0 bases and 2 bases, with 17 bases remaining between them. Looked up from germline, CDR1 is LGHDT and CDR2 is YNNKEL (reference sequence). The CDR3 region is CASSQDLTWEKPYEQYF. CDR3 sequence (DNA): TGTGCCAGCAGCCAAGACCTCACGTGGGAGAAGCCCTACGAGCAGTACTTC.

The J gene is TRBJ2-7, the V gene TRBV10-1, with 10 bases that match TRBD1. The V segment lost 7 bases and the J segment 6 bases; nucleotides outside the gene matches: 9. CDR1 WNHNN and CDR2 SYGVQD come from the germline V gene (reference sequence). This CDR3 has 14 amino acids. The CDR3 loop reads CASTPGTGVAEQYF. The CDR3 DNA reads TGCGCCAGCACCCCGGGGACAGGGGTGGCCGAGCAGTACTTC.

This chain joins TRBV5-1 and TRBJ2-4; 10 bases map to TRBD1. The germline CDR1 and CDR2 sequences are SGHRS and YFSETQ. The CDR3 is 17 residues long. Trimming cost V 4 bases and J 6 bases; bases outside gene matches: 13. CDR3 sequence reads: CASSHPGQGLAGNIQYF. The CDR3 nucleotides read TGCGCCAGCAGCCATCCGGGACAGGGGTTAGCAGGAAACATTCAGTACTTC. Combining the CDR3 with reference TRBV5-1 and TRBJ2-4 gives the whole variable domain KAGVTQTPRYLIKTRGQQVTLSCSPISGHRSVSWYQQTPGQGLQFLFEYFSETQRNKGNFPGRFSGRQFSNSRSEMNVSTLELGDSALYLCASSHPGQGLAGNIQYFGAGTRLSVL.

This clone was observed once. This chain links TRBV28 with TRBJ2-1, with 7 positions matching TRBD1. The germline CDR1 and CDR2 sequences are MDHEN and SYDVKM. CDR3 length equals 14 residues. The ends lost 5 bases at V and 10 bases at J; junction bases unmatched: 11. CDR3 protein: CASSTSTGVEEQFF. The CDR3 DNA is TGTGCCAGCAGTACTTCAACAGGGGTGGAGGAGCAGTTCTTC.

This clone was detected only once. This chain links TRBV15 with TRBJ1-1; D is possibly TRBD1 (5 bases). CDR1 is LNHNV, CDR2 YYDKDF, per germline (reference sequence). The CDR3 consists of 18 residues. The ends were cut back, 0 bases at V and 0 bases at J, with 17 bases in the middle. The CDR3 is CATSREPISIGVNTEAFF. CDR3 bases: TGTGCCACCAGCAGAGAGCCGATCTCAATAGGGGTGAACACTGAAGCTTTCTTT.

This chain uses TRBV5-8 with TRBJ1-1; D not certain. The CDR3 is 15 residues long. CDR1 is SGHTS, CDR2 YDEGEE, per germline. V was trimmed by 1 base and J by 3 bases, leaving 13 bases between them. CDR3 coding DNA: TGTGCCAGCAGCTTGTCCGGGGTTGGGCACACTGAAGCTTTCTTT. Translation: CASSLSGVGHTEAFF.

The genes are TRBV27 and TRBJ2-2; perhaps TRBD2 as D (6 bases). The CDR3 sequence is 17 residues long. The V gene's germline CDR1 is MNHEY and CDR2 SMNVEV (reference sequence). V gave up 6 bases and J gave up 5 bases, with 22 bases separating them. CDR3 DNA sequence: TGTGCCAGCAGCTTTACTTCCGGGACTCCCAGGACCGGGGAGCTGTTTTTT. Its protein is CASSFTSGTPRTGELFF.

The chain uses TRBV19 and TRBJ2-3; 10 bases are a match to TRBD1. Germline V gene sequence: CDR1 LNHDA, CDR2 SQIVND (reference sequence). The CDR3 has 15 residues. The V gene end was trimmed by 4 bases and the J gene end by 4 bases; junction bases not matched to a gene: 5. The CDR3: CASSKGQGNPDTQYF. CDR3 coding DNA: TGTGCCAGTAGTAAGGGACAGGGGAACCCAGATACGCAGTATTTT.

This sequence joins TRBV4-2 and TRBJ2-1; 10 bases agree with TRBD2. The CDR3 runs 17 residues. V lost 0 bases, J lost 0 bases, and 2 bases stayed unmatched. The germline CDR1 and CDR2 sequences are LGHNA and YNFKEQ. CDR3 coding DNA: TGTGCCAGCAGCCAAGAGGCTAGCGGGAGCTCCTACAATGAGCAGTTCTTC. Translated, it gives CASSQEASGSSYNEQFF.

This chain connects TRBV28 to TRBJ2-1, with TRBD2 matching 10 bases. The CDR3 consists of 18 residues. Germline CDR1 MDHEN, CDR2 SYDVKM. The junction had 9 bases not matched to a gene; V was cut back by 2 bases and J by 2 bases. The CDR3 is CASSLPRPSGGTYNEQFF. CDR3 DNA: TGTGCCAGCAGTTTACCCCGGCCTAGCGGGGGTACCTACAATGAGCAGTTCTTC.

CDR3 nucleotides: TGTGCCAGCTCACCAGGGCTTAGCAATCAGCCCCAGCATTTT. Its translation: CASSPGLSNQPQHF. V is TRBV18 and J is TRBJ1-5, with D unclear. With 2 bases removed from V and 0 bases from J, the gap between germline ends came to 5 bases. The CDR3 covers 14 residues. The germline CDR1 and CDR2 sequences are KGHSH and LQKENI. Based on the CDR3 plus reference TRBV18 and TRBJ1-5, the full variable domain is NAGVMQNPRHLVRRRGQEARLRCSPMKGHSHVYWYRQLPEEGLKFMVYLQKENIIDESGMPKERFSAEFPKEGPSILRIQQVVRGDSAAYFCASSPGLSNQPQHFGDGTRLSIL.

Note on this clone: The sample carries other DNA sequences with the same CDR3. V usage is TRBV24-1 and J usage is TRBJ1-5, with 9 positions matching TRBD1. Germline CDR1 reads KGHDR; CDR2 reads SFDVKD. The CDR3 extends over 15 amino acids. The V gene end was trimmed by 4 bases and the J gene end by 7 bases; junction bases not matched to a gene: 7. CDR3 loop: CATSETTGGLQPQHF. CDR3 bases: TGTGCCACCAGTGAAACAACAGGGGGCCTGCAGCCCCAGCATTTT.

The J gene is TRBJ2-7, the V gene TRBV4-1; TRBD2 agrees at 12 bases. Germline V gene sequence: CDR1 MGHRA, CDR2 YSYEKL. The CDR3 is made up of 15 amino acids. J was trimmed by 3 bases and V by 4 bases; bases with no gene match: 4. The CDR3 sequence is CASSLQTSGGYEQYF. Written as DNA, the CDR3 is TGCGCCAGCAGCCTCCAGACTAGCGGGGGCTACGAGCAGTACTTC.

This chain connects TRBV5-6 to TRBJ2-7; the D is unclear. This CDR3 region has 14 residues. CDR1 and CDR2 (germline): SGHDT, YYEEEE. The ends were cut back, 2 bases at V and 6 bases at J, with 15 bases in the middle. In nucleotides, the CDR3 is TGTGCCAGCAGCTTTACAACAGATCCATCCGAGCAGTACTTC. Amino acids: CASSFTTDPSEQYF.

This clone has a single count. The chain recombines TRBV14 with TRBJ2-1, with TRBD2 identical over 7 bases. The ends lost 5 bases at V and 4 bases at J; junction bases unmatched: 11. The CDR3 contains 16 residues. Per germline, CDR1 SGHDN and CDR2 FVKESK. The CDR3 sequence: CASSFISGAGYNEQFF. DNA for the CDR3: TGTGCCAGCAGCTTCATTTCGGGAGCGGGATACAATGAGCAGTTCTTC.

This clone has just one count. The rearrangement joins TRBV9 to TRBJ2-5, with 12 bases fitting TRBD2. CDR3 size: 16 residues. Looked up from germline, CDR1 is SGDLS and CDR2 is YYNGEE. With 0 bases clipped from V and 2 bases from J, the junction kept 2 bases outside the gene matches. CDR3 DNA: TGTGCCAGCAGCGTAGGGACTAGCGGGATTCAAGAGACCCAGTACTTC. Amino acids: CASSVGTSGIQETQYF.